Below are 32 T cell receptor beta chains sequenced from a single sample in a study of cytomegalovirus exposure and HLA in healthy donors. The study ran its PCR with 60 Vbeta and 13 Jbeta primers. The method was immunoSEQ multiplex PCR; TCRdb's version includes in-frame clones alone and lacks a portion of them. The sample includes 150,000 to 200,000 clones. The sample consisted of PBMCs. The receptor source for this set is a woman aged 55-75 years in good health and CMV-seronegative.

CDR3 protein: CASRGQLEKLFF. For the CDR3, the DNA is TGTGCCAGCAGGGGACAGCTAGAAAAACTGTTTTTT. The chain carries TRBV6-5 and TRBJ1-4, with 7 bases fitting TRBD1. With V trimmed by 6 bases and J by 8 bases, 3 bases remained unmatched. The length of the CDR3 is 12 residues. Germline V CDR1 and CDR2: MNHEY, SVGAGI.

This sequence joins TRBV4-2 and TRBJ2-4, with D perhaps TRBD2 (7 bases). Germline V CDR1 and CDR2: LGHNA, YNFKEQ. V lost 4 bases, J lost 5 bases, and 27 bases lay in between. The CDR3 consists of 19 residues. The CDR3 loop is CASSRHKGGRGLSENIQYF. The CDR3 coding sequence is TGTGCCAGCAGCCGACACAAAGGAGGGAGGGGGTTGTCTGAAAACATTCAGTACTTC.

The J gene is TRBJ2-1, the V gene TRBV7-3, with 9 nucleotides matching TRBD2. Germline-derived CDR1 and CDR2 are SGHTA and FQGTGA. There are 15 residues in the CDR3. Trimming removed 5 bases from V and 6 bases from J; junction bases left unmatched: 8. This CDR3 reads CASSPGTSLPNEQFF. CDR3 nucleotides: TGTGCCAGCAGCCCCGGGACTAGCTTACCCAATGAGCAGTTCTTC.

CDR3 region: CASSIGPGTRFITNEKLFF. The CDR3 nucleotides are TGTGCCAGTAGTATAGGGCCGGGGACAAGATTTATAACTAATGAAAAACTGTTTTTT. V gene TRBV19 combines with J gene TRBJ1-4; D is perhaps TRBD1 (6 bases). The length of the CDR3 is 19 residues. Between the trimmed V and J ends, which lost 1 base and 1 base, there was a span of 19 bases. Looked up from germline, CDR1 is LNHDA and CDR2 is SQIVND (reference sequence).

The chain links TRBV18 to TRBJ1-5; D may be TRBD1 (6 bases). V lost 5 bases to trimming and J lost 4 bases, with 9 bases between them. Germline V lookup: CDR1 KGHSH, CDR2 LQKENI. The CDR3 is 13 residues long. CDR3 loop: CASSMDRNQPQHF. The CDR3 bases are TGTGCCAGCTCAATGGACAGAAATCAGCCCCAGCATTTT.

This chain links TRBV5-1 with TRBJ2-1, with D perhaps matching TRBD2 (5 bases). The CDR3 has 16 amino acids. Per germline, CDR1 SGHRS and CDR2 YFSETQ. V was trimmed by 2 bases and J by 8 bases, leaving 20 bases between them. Here the CDR3 DNA reads TGCGCCAGCAGCTTCGTCAGCGGAGCCTTTATGGATGAGCAGTTCTTC. This encodes CASSFVSGAFMDEQFF.

The chain has TRBV9 and TRBJ2-5; D is unresolved. Germline CDR1 and CDR2: SGDLS and YYNGEE. CDR3 length equals 15 residues. V dropped 2 bases and J dropped 1 base, with 12 bases sitting between them. The CDR3 DNA follows: TGTGCCAGCAGCGTTGCAGTCAGGTCCCAAGAGACCCAGTACTTC. Residues: CASSVAVRSQETQYF. The entire variable domain, with the rest obtained from reference TRBV9 and TRBJ2-5, is as follows: DSGVTQTPKHLITATGQRVTLRCSPRSGDLSVYWYQQSLDQGLQFLIQYYNGEERAKGNILERFSAQQFPDLHSELNLSSLELGDSALYFCASSVAVRSQETQYFGPGTRLLVL.

Details on this clone: This same CDR3 is encoded by further DNA sequences in the sample. The V gene is TRBV5-1, the J gene TRBJ1-1; D is possibly TRBD1 (5 bases). V lost 0 bases and J lost 8, with 14 bases in between. CDR1 is SGHRS and CDR2 is YFSETQ in the germline V gene. The CDR3 extends over 14 amino acids. The CDR3 nucleotides read TGCGCCAGCAGCTTGGGTGGGGGGGGTACCGAAGCTTTCTTT. Encoded protein: CASSLGGGGTEAFF.

The genes are TRBV28 and TRBJ2-3; D uncertain. The germline V gene encodes CDR1 MDHEN and CDR2 SYDVKM. With 6 bases removed from V and 4 bases from J, the gap between germline ends came to 11 bases. The CDR3 is 13 amino acids. CDR3 loop: CASRLLSSDTQYF. The CDR3 DNA sequence: TGTGCCAGCAGACTTCTGTCCTCAGATACGCAGTATTTT.

The V gene is TRBV18, the J gene TRBJ2-3; tentatively, D is TRBD2 (7 bases). The CDR3 has 17 residues. Germline CDR1 reads KGHSH; CDR2 reads LQKENI. Trimming removed 2 bases at V and 5 bases at J, with 20 bases between. CDR3 in DNA: TGTGCCAGCTCACCAAGTCAAGGGGGGGGCCGTAGAGATACGCAGTATTTT. Translation gives CASSPSQGGGRRDTQYF.

The rearrangement links TRBV5-1 to TRBJ1-2; D is perhaps TRBD1 (6 bases). The CDR3 consists of 14 residues. Germline V gene lookup returns CDR1 SGHRS and CDR2 YFSETQ. Trimming pared 7 bases from V and 8 bases from J, leaving 21 bases between. CDR3 in DNA: TGCGCCAGCTCCCTGGACGGGGGGGCGGCGGGCTACACCTTC. Amino acids: CASSLDGGAAGYTF.

V usage is TRBV7-9 and J usage is TRBJ1-2; D not resolved. V dropped 5 bases and J dropped 4 bases, with 5 bases sitting between them. CDR3 length equals 11 residues. Germline-derived CDR1 and CDR2 are SEHNR and FQNEAQ (reference sequence). The CDR3 DNA follows: TGTGCCAGCAGCGAGAGCTATGGCTACACCTTC. Translation gives CASSESYGYTF. Full variable domain (remainder filled in from reference TRBV7-9 and TRBJ1-2): DTGVSQNPRHKITKRGQNVTFRCDPISEHNRLYWYRQTLGQGPEFLTYFQNEAQLEKSRLLSDRFSAERPKGSFSTLEIQRTEQGDSAMYLCASSESYGYTFGSGTRLTVV.

The gene calls are TRBV6-5 and TRBJ1-1, with D tentatively TRBD1 (6 bases). The CDR3 totals 12 residues. V was clipped by 4 bases and J by 10 bases, with 13 bases between them. Germline values: CDR1 MNHEY, CDR2 SVGAGI. The CDR3 region has the DNA TGTGCCAGCAGTTCGCCCCAGGGGAGAGCTTTCTTT. This translates into CASSSPQGRAFF.

The chain joins TRBV19 to TRBJ1-1, with 9 bases matching TRBD1. The germline gives CDR1 LNHDA, CDR2 SQIVND (reference sequence). The CDR3 loop spans 16 amino acids. Trimming cost V 5 bases and J 7 bases; bases outside gene matches: 14. This chain's CDR3 is CASSPRPGTGISEAFF. CDR3 nucleotide sequence: TGTGCCAGTAGTCCACGTCCCGGGACAGGGATCAGTGAAGCTTTCTTT.

The chain joins TRBV5-1 to TRBJ2-5; 7 bases fit TRBD2. This CDR3 comprises 14 residues. Germline CDR1 reads SGHRS; CDR2 reads YFSETQ. J was trimmed by 1 base and V by 4 bases; bases with no gene match: 4. The CDR3 DNA sequence: TGCGCCAGCAGCCCCGGGGGGACCCAAGAGACCCAGTACTTC. Encoded protein: CASSPGGTQETQYF.

The J gene is TRBJ2-2, the V gene TRBV19, with TRBD1 matching 11 bases. The CDR3 is 16 amino acids. V dropped 5 bases and J dropped 6; count of bases not matched to a gene: 8. Germline V gives CDR1 LNHDA, CDR2 SQIVND (reference sequence). CDR3 protein: CASSSLGTGGSGELFF. The CDR3 DNA reads TGTGCCAGTAGTTCGTTAGGGACAGGGGGGTCCGGGGAGCTGTTTTTT. Full variable domain (outside the CDR3, taken from reference TRBV19 and TRBJ2-2): DGGITQSPKYLFRKEGQNVTLSCEQNLNHDAMYWYRQDPGQGLRLIYYSQIVNDFQKGDIAEGYSVSREKKESFPLTVTSAQKNPTAFYLCASSSLGTGGSGELFFGEGSRLTVL.

This CDR3 reads CASTSGTGRASNEQFF. CDR3 bases: TGTGCCAGCACCTCGGGGACCGGGAGGGCCTCCAATGAGCAGTTCTTC. This rearrangement joins TRBV27 to TRBJ2-1, with 8 bases lining up with TRBD2. From germline, CDR1 is MNHEY and CDR2 SMNVEV (reference sequence). With 7 bases clipped from V and 6 bases from J, the junction kept 14 bases outside the gene matches. The CDR3 covers 16 residues.

V is TRBV28 and J is TRBJ1-3; D possibly corresponds to TRBD1 (6 bases). The V end was cut by 8 bases, the J end by 4 bases, with 15 bases between. This CDR3 is 14 amino acids long. CDR1 is MDHEN, CDR2 SYDVKM, per germline. The CDR3 nucleotides are TGTGCCAGCCTCGCCCGGACAGCCGGAAACACCATATATTTT. Encoded protein: CASLARTAGNTIYF.

The chain uses TRBV6-1 and TRBJ2-1; possible D gene TRBD2, 5 bases. With 2 bases removed from V and 3 bases from J, the gap between germline ends came to 14 bases. This CDR3 region has 16 residues. CDR1 and CDR2 (germline): MNHNS, SASEGT. The CDR3 reads CASSERVGVFYNEQFF. For the CDR3, the DNA is TGTGCCAGCAGTGAAAGGGTGGGAGTTTTCTACAATGAGCAGTTCTTC.

The chain uses TRBV9 and TRBJ2-3; 12 nucleotides line up with TRBD1. CDR3 size: 17 residues. After removal of 1 base from V and 4 bases from J, the junction contained 7 bases not matched to a gene. Germline CDR1 SGDLS, CDR2 YYNGEE. The CDR3 here is CASSVNRDRGPADTQYF. CDR3 DNA sequence: TGTGCCAGCAGCGTAAACCGGGACAGGGGGCCCGCAGATACGCAGTATTTT.

This CDR3 reads CAAGGGLSYNSPLHF. Written as DNA, the CDR3 is TGTGCCGCGGGGGGGGGACTGAGTTATAATTCACCCCTCCACTTT. V and J are TRBV27 and TRBJ1-6; tentatively, D is TRBD1 (5 bases). The V gene lost 11 bases and the J gene lost 4 bases, with 18 bases spanning the gap. Germline V gives CDR1 MNHEY, CDR2 SMNVEV (reference sequence). CDR3 length: 15 residues.

This chain uses TRBV7-3 with TRBJ2-7; D might be TRBD2 (6 bases). This CDR3 has 14 amino acids. Germline V gene data show CDR1 as SGHTA and CDR2 as FQGTGA. The V end lost 5 bases, the J end lost 0 bases, and 11 bases lay between the germline ends. The CDR3 DNA sequence: TGTGCCAGCAGCCTCACGCGGGACTCCTACGAGCAGTACTTC. Translation gives CASSLTRDSYEQYF.

V and J are TRBV19 and TRBJ1-1, with D unclear. The CDR3 loop spans 12 amino acids. Trimming removed 7 bases from V and 3 bases from J, with 9 bases in between. Germline loops: CDR1 LNHDA, CDR2 SQIVND (reference sequence). The CDR3 nucleotides read TGTGCCAGTAACGAGAGGGACACTGAAGCTTTCTTT. Translated: CASNERDTEAFF.

The chain has TRBV9 and TRBJ2-5, with 10 bases that match TRBD1. Trimming removed 0 bases from V and 3 bases from J; junction bases left unmatched: 2. The germline V gene has CDR1 SGDLS and CDR2 YYNGEE. The CDR3 length is 15 residues. CDR3 in amino acids: CASSVVDRGEETQYF. CDR3 DNA: TGTGCCAGCAGCGTAGTGGACAGGGGGGAAGAGACCCAGTACTTC.

CDR3 nucleotide sequence: TGTGCCAGCCTCCCCGGACAGGGGTTGAACACTGAAGCTTTCTTT. Translated: CASLPGQGLNTEAFF. The V gene is TRBV13, the J gene TRBJ1-1; 9 bases agree with TRBD1. The CDR3 runs 15 residues. The trim removed 8 bases at V and 0 bases at J, leaving 7 bases unmatched. Germline V gives CDR1 PRHDT, CDR2 FYEKMQ (reference sequence).

To note about this clone: An end of the junction differs from the germline gene, which may be a read error. This specimen includes other DNA sequences encoding the same CDR3. The J gene is TRBJ1-1, the V gene TRBV7-3; no clear D gene. The CDR3 loop spans 15 amino acids. In germline, CDR1 is SGHTA, CDR2 FQGTGA. The CDR3 bases are TGTGCCAGCAGCTTAAGTTTCATCATGAACACAGAAGCTTTCTTT. Translated, it gives CASSLSFIMNTEAFF.

The chain employs TRBV7-3 and TRBJ1-6; D is ambiguous. The V end was cut by 8 bases, the J end by 2 bases, with 13 bases between. The CDR3 contains 15 residues. Germline CDR1 and CDR2: SGHTA and FQGTGA. The CDR3 spells CASAEGATYNSPLHF. Here the CDR3 DNA reads TGTGCCAGCGCAGAAGGAGCTACCTATAATTCACCCCTCCACTTT.

The chain uses TRBV5-6 and TRBJ2-7; tentatively, D is TRBD2 (6 bases). Trimming took off 3 bases at V and 2 bases at J, with 12 bases between the two ends. The CDR3 runs to 14 residues. Germline CDR1 SGHDT, CDR2 YYEEEE. DNA of the CDR3: TGTGCCAGCAGCTCCTTCGGGGGTACCTACGAGCAGTACTTC. Its protein product is CASSSFGGTYEQYF.

The CDR3 protein is CASSHDGQSDTQYF. Written as DNA, the CDR3 is TGTGCCAGCAGTCACGACGGACAATCGGATACGCAGTATTTT. This chain uses TRBV7-2 with TRBJ2-3; a weak D match, TRBD1 (5 bases). The CDR3 spans 14 residues. CDR1 and CDR2 (germline): SGHTA, FQGNSA. The V gene lost 6 bases and the J gene lost 6 bases, with 16 bases spanning the gap.

This chain connects TRBV2 to TRBJ1-4, with 9 bases matching TRBD1. The CDR3 contains 18 residues. Germline V gives CDR1 SNHLY, CDR2 FYNNEI. Unmatched junction bases numbered 11, after V lost 5 bases and J lost 1 base. The CDR3 loop reads CASSRSPGQGRTNEKLFF. The DNA for the CDR3 is TGTGCCAGCAGTCGCTCCCCGGGACAGGGAAGAACTAATGAAAAACTGTTTTTT.

The genes are TRBV5-5 and TRBJ1-2; 12 nucleotides line up with TRBD1. V trimming: 0 bases; J trimming: 7 bases; junction bases outside the gene matches: 10. CDR3 length: 17 residues. Germline-derived CDR1 and CDR2 are SGHKS and YYEKEE (reference sequence). The CDR3 here is CASSLAGTGGSGSGYTF. The CDR3 DNA reads as TGTGCCAGCAGCTTGGCCGGGACAGGGGGCTCAGGCTCTGGCTACACCTTC.

This chain uses TRBV5-6 with TRBJ2-2; 9 nucleotides match TRBD1. The trim removed 3 bases at V and 7 bases at J, leaving 10 bases unmatched. The CDR3 covers 16 residues. Germline V lookup: CDR1 SGHDT, CDR2 YYEEEE. The chain's CDR3 is CASSSRTGVSIGELFF. In nucleotides, the CDR3 is TGTGCCAGCAGCTCAAGGACAGGGGTATCTATCGGGGAGCTGTTTTTT.